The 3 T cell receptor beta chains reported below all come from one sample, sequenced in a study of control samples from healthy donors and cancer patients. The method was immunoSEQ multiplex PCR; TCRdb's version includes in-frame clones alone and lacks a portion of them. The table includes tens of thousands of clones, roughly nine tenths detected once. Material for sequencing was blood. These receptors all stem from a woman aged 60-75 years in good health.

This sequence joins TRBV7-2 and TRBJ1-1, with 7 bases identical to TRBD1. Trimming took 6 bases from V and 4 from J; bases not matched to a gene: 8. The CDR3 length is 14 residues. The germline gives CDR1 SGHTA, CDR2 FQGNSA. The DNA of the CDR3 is TGTGCCAGCAGTAAACAGGGGATGGGCACTGAAGCTTTCTTT. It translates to CASSKQGMGTEAFF.

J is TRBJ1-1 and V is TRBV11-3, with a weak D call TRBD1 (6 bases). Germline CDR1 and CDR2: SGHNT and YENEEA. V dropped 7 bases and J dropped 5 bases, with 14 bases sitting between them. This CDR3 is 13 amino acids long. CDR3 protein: CASTRRGGTEAFF. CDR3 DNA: TGTGCCAGCACCAGGAGGGGGGGAACTGAAGCTTTCTTT.

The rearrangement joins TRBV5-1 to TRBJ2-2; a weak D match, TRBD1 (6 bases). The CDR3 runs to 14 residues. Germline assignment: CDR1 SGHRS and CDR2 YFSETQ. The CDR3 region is CASAGATNTGELFF. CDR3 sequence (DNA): TGCGCGAGCGCAGGGGCCACAAACACCGGGGAGCTGTTTTTT.